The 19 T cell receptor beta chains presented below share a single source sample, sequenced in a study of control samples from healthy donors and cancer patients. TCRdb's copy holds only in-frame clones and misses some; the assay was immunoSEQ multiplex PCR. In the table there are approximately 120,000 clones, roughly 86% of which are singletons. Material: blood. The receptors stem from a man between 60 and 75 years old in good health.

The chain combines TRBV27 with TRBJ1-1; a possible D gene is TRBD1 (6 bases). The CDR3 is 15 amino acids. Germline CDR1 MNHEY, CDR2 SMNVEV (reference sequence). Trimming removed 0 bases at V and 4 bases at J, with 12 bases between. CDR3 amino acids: CASSLSPGAATEAFF. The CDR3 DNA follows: TGTGCCAGCAGTTTATCGCCGGGGGCTGCCACTGAAGCTTTCTTT.

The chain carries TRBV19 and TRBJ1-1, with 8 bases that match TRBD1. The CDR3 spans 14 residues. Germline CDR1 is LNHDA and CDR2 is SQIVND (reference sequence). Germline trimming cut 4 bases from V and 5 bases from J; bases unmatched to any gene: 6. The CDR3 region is CASSTQQGGTEAFF. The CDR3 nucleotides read TGTGCCAGTAGTACACAACAGGGGGGTACTGAAGCTTTCTTT.

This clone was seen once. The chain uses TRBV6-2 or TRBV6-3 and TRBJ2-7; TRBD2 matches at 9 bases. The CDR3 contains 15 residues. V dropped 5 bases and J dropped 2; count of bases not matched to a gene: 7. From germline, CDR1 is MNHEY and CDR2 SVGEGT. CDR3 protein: CASSTGSGGPYEQYF. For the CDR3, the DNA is TGTGCCAGCAGTACTGGTAGCGGGGGCCCCTACGAGCAGTACTTC.

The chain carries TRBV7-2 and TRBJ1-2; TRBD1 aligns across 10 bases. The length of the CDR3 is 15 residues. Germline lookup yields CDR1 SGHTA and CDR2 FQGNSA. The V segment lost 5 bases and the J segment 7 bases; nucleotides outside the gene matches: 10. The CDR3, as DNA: TGTGCCAGCAGCCTAGGACAGGGGGACCTCTCTGGCTACACCTTC. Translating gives CASSLGQGDLSGYTF.

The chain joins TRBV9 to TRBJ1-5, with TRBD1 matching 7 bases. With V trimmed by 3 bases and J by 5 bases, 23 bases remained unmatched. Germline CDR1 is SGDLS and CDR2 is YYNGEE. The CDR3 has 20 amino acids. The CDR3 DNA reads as TGTGCCAGCAGCGAGACAGGACAGGTGACCCTTAAAAAAGGGTATCAGCCCCAGCATTTT. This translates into CASSETGQVTLKKGYQPQHF.

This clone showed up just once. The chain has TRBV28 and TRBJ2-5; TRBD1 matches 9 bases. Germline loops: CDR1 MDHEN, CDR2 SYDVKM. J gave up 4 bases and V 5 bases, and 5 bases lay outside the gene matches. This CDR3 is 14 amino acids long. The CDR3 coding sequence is TGTGCCAGCAGTCCGACAGGGGGGGGAGAGACCCAGTACTTC. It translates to CASSPTGGGETQYF.

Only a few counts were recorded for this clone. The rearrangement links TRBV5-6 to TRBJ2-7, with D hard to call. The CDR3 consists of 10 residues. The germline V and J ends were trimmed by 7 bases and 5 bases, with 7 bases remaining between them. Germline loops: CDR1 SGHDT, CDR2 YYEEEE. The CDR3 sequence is CASVLDEQYF. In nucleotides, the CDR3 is TGTGCCAGCGTGTTAGACGAGCAGTACTTC.

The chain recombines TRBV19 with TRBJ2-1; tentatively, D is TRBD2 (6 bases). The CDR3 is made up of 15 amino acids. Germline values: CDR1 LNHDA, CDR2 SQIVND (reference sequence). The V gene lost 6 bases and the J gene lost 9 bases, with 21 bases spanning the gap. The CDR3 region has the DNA TGTGCCAGTAGGTTTGGGACTGATCGTCTTTCTGAGCAGTTCTTC. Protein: CASRFGTDRLSEQFF.

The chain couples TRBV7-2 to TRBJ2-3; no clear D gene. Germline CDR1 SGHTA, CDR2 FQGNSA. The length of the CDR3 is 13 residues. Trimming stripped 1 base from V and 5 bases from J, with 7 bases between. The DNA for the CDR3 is TGTGCCAGCAGCTTAGAAGATGGAGATACGCAGTATTTT. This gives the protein CASSLEDGDTQYF.

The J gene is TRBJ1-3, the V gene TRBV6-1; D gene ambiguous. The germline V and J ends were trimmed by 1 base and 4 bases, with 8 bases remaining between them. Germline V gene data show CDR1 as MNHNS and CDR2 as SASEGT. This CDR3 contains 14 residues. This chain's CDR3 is CASSEDSWGNTIYF. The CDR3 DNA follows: TGTGCCAGCAGTGAAGACTCTTGGGGAAACACCATATATTTT.

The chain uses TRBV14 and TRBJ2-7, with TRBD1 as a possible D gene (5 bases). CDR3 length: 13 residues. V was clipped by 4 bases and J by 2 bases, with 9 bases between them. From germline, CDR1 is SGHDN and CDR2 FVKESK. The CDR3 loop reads CASSRGTAYEQYF. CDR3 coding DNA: TGTGCCAGCAGCCGGGGCACGGCCTACGAGCAGTACTTC.

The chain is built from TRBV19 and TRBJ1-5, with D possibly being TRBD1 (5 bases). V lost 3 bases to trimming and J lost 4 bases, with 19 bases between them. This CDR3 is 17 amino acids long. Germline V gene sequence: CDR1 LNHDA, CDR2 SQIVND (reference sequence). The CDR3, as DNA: TGTGCCAGTAGTATTTGGGTGGGGACCTCTAAGAATCAGCCCCAGCATTTT. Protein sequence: CASSIWVGTSKNQPQHF.

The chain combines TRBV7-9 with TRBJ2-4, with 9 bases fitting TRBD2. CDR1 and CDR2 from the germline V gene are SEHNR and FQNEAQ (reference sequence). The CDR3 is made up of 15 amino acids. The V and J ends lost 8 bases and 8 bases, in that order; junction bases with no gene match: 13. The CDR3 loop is CASGESGTSWDIQYF. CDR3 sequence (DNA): TGTGCCAGCGGGGAATCTGGGACTAGCTGGGACATTCAGTACTTC.

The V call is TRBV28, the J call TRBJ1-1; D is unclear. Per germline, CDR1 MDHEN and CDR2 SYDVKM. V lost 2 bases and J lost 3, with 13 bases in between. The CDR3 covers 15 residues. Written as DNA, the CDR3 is TGTGCCAGCAGTTTAATGGGCACCCTCGACACTGAAGCTTTCTTT. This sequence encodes CASSLMGTLDTEAFF.

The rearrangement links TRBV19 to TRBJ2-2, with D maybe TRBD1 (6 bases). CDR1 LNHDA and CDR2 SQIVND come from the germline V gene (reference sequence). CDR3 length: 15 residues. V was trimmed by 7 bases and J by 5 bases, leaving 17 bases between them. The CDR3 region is CASTALTGNTGELFF. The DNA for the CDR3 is TGTGCCAGTACTGCACTTACAGGGAATACCGGGGAGCTGTTTTTT. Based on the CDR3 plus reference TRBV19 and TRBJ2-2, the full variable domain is DGGITQSPKYLFRKEGQNVTLSCEQNLNHDAMYWYRQDPGQGLRLIYYSQIVNDFQKGDIAEGYSVSREKKESFPLTVTSAQKNPTAFYLCASTALTGNTGELFFGEGSRLTVL.

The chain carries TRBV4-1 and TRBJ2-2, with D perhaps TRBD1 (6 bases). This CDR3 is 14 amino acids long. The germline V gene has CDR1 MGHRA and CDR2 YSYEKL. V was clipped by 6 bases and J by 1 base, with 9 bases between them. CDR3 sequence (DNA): TGCGCCAGCAGACAACAGGGGAACACCGGGGAGCTGTTTTTT. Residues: CASRQQGNTGELFF.

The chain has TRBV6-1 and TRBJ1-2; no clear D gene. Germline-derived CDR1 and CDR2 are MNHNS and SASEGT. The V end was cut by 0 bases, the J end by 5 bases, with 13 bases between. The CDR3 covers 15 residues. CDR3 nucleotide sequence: TGTGCCAGCAGTGAAGCGCGGCTGACCGCGTATGGCTACACCTTC. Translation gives CASSEARLTAYGYTF.

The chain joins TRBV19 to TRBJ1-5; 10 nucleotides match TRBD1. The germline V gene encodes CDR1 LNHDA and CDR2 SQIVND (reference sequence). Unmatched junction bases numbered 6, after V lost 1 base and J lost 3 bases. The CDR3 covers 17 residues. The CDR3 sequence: CASSIGPGQGPNQPQHF. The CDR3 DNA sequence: TGTGCCAGTAGTATAGGGCCGGGACAGGGGCCCAATCAGCCCCAGCATTTT. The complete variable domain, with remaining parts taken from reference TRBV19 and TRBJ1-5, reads DGGITQSPKYLFRKEGQNVTLSCEQNLNHDAMYWYRQDPGQGLRLIYYSQIVNDFQKGDIAEGYSVSREKKESFPLTVTSAQKNPTAFYLCASSIGPGQGPNQPQHFGDGTRLSIL.

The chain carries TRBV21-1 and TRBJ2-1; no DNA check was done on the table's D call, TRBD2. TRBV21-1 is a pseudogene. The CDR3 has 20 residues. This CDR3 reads CASSLRFGTSGGNVYNEQFF. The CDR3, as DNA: TGTGCCAGCAGCCTCCGATTTGGGACTAGCGGGGGGAACGTGTACAATGAGCAGTTCTTC.